These 5 T cell receptor beta chains came from one sample sequenced in a study of Graves' ophthalmopathy and Graves' hyperthyroidism. Amplification of the TCR beta CDR3 regions used RNA transcripts (as template). RT-PCR was first run with HTBI primers, then multiplex PCR in a second round. From the multiplex PCR reads, TCRdb called clonotypes with MiXCR, one entry per CDR3 protein. The data hold 200,000 to 250,000 distinct CDR3 sequences, with 20% to 25% observed a single time. The material sequenced was peripheral blood. The receptors were gathered from a woman in her forties or fifties with Graves' ophthalmopathy.

This clonotype was picked up many times. The V call is TRBV29-1, the J call TRBJ1-1, with a weak D call TRBD1 (6 bases). The V end was cut by 7 bases, the J end by 0 bases, with 15 bases between. Germline-derived CDR1 and CDR2 are SQVTM and ANQGSEA. The CDR3 is made up of 14 amino acids. The CDR3 nucleotides read TGCAGCGCCAGGACAGACCCAATGAACACTGAAGCTTTCTTT. Translating gives CSARTDPMNTEAFF.

This clonotype was counted a few times. Being one base from a much bigger clone, this may be a read error. The chain joins TRBV15 to TRBJ2-5, with TRBD2 matching 7 bases. Germline assignment: CDR1 LNHNV and CDR2 YYDKDF (reference sequence). CDR3 length: 14 amino acids. CDR3 DNA sequence: TGTGCCACCAGCAGAGTGGGGGGGGGGGAGACCCAGTGCTTC. Residues: CATSRVGGGETQCF.

This clonotype has at least ten counts. The chain employs TRBV5-4 and TRBJ2-2; 13 bases match TRBD2. Germline loops: CDR1 SGHNT, CDR2 YYREEE (reference sequence). V trimming: 2 bases; J trimming: 2 bases; junction bases outside the gene matches: 6. The CDR3 contains 18 residues. The CDR3 sequence: CASSFTGLAGLNTGELFF. CDR3 DNA: TGTGCCAGCAGCTTTACGGGACTAGCGGGACTCAACACCGGGGAGCTGTTTTTT.

Ten or more counts support this clonotype. The rearrangement links TRBV10-3 to TRBJ2-7; 10 bases map to TRBD2. V lost 6 bases, J lost 2 bases, and 4 bases stayed unmatched. There are 14 residues in the CDR3. Per germline, CDR1 ENHRY and CDR2 SYGVKD. The CDR3 region has the DNA TGTGCCATCAGGGGGACTAGCGCGACCTACGAGCAGTACTTC. This gives the protein CAIRGTSATYEQYF.

This clonotype was counted many times. The chain joins TRBV29-1 to TRBJ2-4; D gene uncertain. Germline assignment: CDR1 SQVTM and CDR2 ANQGSEA. V lost 8 bases and J lost 5, with 10 bases in between. This CDR3 spans 11 amino acids. For the CDR3, the DNA is TGCAGCACTCGGACGCAAAACATTCAGTACTTC. This codes for CSTRTQNIQYF. The variable domain in full, completed from reference TRBV29-1 and TRBJ2-4, reads SAVISQKPSRDICQRGTSLTIQCQVDSQVTMMFWYRQQPGQSLTLIATANQGSEATYESGFVIDKFPISRPNLTFSTLTVSNMSPEDSSIYLCSTRTQNIQYFGAGTRLSVL.